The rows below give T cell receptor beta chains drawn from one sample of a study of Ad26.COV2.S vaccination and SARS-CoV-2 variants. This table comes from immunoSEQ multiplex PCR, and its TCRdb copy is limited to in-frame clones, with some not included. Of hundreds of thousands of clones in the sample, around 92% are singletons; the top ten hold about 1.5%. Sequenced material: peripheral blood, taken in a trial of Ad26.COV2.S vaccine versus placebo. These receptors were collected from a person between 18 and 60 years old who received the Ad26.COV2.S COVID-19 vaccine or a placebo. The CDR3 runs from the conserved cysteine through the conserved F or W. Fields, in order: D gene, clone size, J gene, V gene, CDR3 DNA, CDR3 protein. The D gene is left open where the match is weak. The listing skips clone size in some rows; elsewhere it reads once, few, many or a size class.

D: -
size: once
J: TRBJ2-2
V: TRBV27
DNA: TGTGCCAGCAGTTTATTCTTGGGGGACACAGTCACCGGGGAGCTGTTTTTT
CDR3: CASSLFLGDTVTGELFF

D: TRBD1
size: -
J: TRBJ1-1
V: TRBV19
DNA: TGTGCCAGTAGTTTTGGACAGGTACAGTCAATTGGAGCTTTCTTT
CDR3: CASSFGQVQSIGAFF

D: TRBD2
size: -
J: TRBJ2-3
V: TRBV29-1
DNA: TGCAGCGTTGGAACTAGCGGGAAGGCAGATACGCAGTATTTT
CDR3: CSVGTSGKADTQYF

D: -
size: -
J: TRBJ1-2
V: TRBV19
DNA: TGTGCCAGTACCCCGGGACGGGACTTCGCTGACTATGGCTACACCTTC
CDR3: CASTPGRDFADYGYTF

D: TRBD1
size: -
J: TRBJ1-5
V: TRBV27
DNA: TGTGCCAGCAGTGGACAGGGGGCGAGAGGACAGCCCCAGCATTTT
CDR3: CASSGQGARGQPQHF

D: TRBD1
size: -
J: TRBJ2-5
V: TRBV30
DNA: TGTGCCTGGAGTGTACTCGTGGGCAGGGGGCCGAAGACCCAGTACTTC
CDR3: CAWSVLVGRGPKTQYF

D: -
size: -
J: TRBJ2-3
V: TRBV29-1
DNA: TGCAGCGTTGTTCCAGGGGTGCGCACAGATACGCAGTATTTT
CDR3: CSVVPGVRTDTQYF

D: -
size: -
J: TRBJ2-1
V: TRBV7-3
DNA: TGTGCCAGCAGCTTAGGCCCCTCCGGCTACAATGAGCAGTTCTTC
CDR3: CASSLGPSGYNEQFF

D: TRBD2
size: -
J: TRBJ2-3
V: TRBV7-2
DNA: TGTGCCAGCAGCTTAGTATCGACTAGCGTAATGGTGGGTACGCAGTATTTT
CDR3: CASSLVSTSVMVGTQYF

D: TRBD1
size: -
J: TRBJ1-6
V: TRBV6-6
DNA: TGTGCCAGCAGTTACGGACAGGGTTCCTATAATTCACCCCTCCACTTT
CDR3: CASSYGQGSYNSPLHF

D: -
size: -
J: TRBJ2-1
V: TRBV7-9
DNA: TGTGCCAGCAGCCATAGAACTATTTCCTACAATGAGCAGTTCTTC
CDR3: CASSHRTISYNEQFF

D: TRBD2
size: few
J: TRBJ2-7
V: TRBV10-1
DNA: TGCGCCAGCAGAACCCTCAGGCTAGCGGGAGGTTCCTACGAGCAGTACTTC
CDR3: CASRTLRLAGGSYEQYF

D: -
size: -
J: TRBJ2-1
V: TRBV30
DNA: TGTGCCTGTGGTGGGAGCTACAATGAGCAGTTCTTC
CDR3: CACGGSYNEQFF

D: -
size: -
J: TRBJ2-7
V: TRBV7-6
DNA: TGTGCCAGCAGCTCCCGACCGGTGGCCGAGCAGTACTTC
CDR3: CASSSRPVAEQYF

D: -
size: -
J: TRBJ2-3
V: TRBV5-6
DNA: TGTGCCAGCAGCTTGGGCGATACGCAGTATTTT
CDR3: CASSLGDTQYF

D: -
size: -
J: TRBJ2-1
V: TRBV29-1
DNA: TGCAGCGTTGATACGGACAATGAGCAGTTCTTC
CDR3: CSVDTDNEQFF

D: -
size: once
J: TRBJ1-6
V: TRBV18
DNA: TGTGCCAGCTCACCGCAAGCGGAGGGTTTTTCACCCCTCCACTTT
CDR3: CASSPQAEGFSPLHF

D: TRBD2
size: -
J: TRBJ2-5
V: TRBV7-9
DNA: TGTGCCAGCAGCTTAGCTGGGGCTAGCGGGAGTGAGACCCAGTACTTC
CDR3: CASSLAGASGSETQYF

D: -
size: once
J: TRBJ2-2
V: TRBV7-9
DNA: TGTGCCAGCAGTACTACATCTCTCGCCGGGGAGCTGTTTTTT
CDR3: CASSTTSLAGELFF

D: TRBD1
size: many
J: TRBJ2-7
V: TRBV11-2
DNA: TGTGCCAGCAGCTTACTACAGGGGGTGGGGCAGTACTTC
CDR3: CASSLLQGVGQYF

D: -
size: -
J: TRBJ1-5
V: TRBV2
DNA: TGTGCCAGCAGTGAGTCCGGCAGGAATCAGCCCCAGCATTTT
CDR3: CASSESGRNQPQHF

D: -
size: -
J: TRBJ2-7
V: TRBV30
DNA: TGTGCCTGGACCGGGACTCTATCTCGAGAGCAGTACTTC
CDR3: CAWTGTLSREQYF

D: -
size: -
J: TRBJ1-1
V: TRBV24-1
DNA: TGTGCCACCAGTGATGGGGCCTCGAACACTGAAGCTTTCTTT
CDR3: CATSDGASNTEAFF

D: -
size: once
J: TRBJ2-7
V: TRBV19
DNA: TGTGCCAGTAGTAGCCGATTTGGGGTCTACGAGCAGTACTTC
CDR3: CASSSRFGVYEQYF

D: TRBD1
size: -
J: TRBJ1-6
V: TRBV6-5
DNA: TGTGCCAGCAACACAGGGGGCCGTTATAATTCACCCCTCCACTTT
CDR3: CASNTGGRYNSPLHF

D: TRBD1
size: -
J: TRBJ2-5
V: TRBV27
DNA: TGTGCCAGCAGTTTAGTCGGACAGGGGGCTGGAAAGACCCAGTACTTC
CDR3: CASSLVGQGAGKTQYF

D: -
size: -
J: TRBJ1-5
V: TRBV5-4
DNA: TGTGCCAGCAGCTTGGGAGGGGCAGGGAATAGCAATCAGCCCCAGCATTTT
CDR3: CASSLGGAGNSNQPQHF

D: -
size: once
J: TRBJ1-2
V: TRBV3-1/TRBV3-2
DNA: TGTGCCAGCAGCCAATGGGGGGTACTCTATGGCTACACCTTC
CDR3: CASSQWGVLYGYTF

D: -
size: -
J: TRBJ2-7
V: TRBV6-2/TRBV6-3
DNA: TGTGCCAGCAGTTATCTCTCCGAGCAGTACTTC
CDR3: CASSYLSEQYF

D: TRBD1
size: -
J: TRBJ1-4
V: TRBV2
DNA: TGTGCCAGCAGTGTCCTCCTGACAGGGGCTGTAGAAAAACTGTTTTTT
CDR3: CASSVLLTGAVEKLFF

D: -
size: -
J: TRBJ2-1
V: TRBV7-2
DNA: TGTGCCAGCAGCTTAGCGGACCCGGAGAGGCAGTTCTTC
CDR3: CASSLADPERQFF